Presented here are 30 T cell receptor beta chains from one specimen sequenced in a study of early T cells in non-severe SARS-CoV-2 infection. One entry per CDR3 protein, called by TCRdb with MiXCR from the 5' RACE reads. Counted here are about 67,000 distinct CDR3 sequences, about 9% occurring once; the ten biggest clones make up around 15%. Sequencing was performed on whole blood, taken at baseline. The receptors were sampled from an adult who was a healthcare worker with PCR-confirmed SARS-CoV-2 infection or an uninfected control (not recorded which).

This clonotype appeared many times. The CDR3 loop reads CAAGTGNQPQHF. The DNA of the CDR3 is TGTGCCGCAGGGACAGGGAATCAGCCCCAGCATTTT. This chain joins TRBV15 and TRBJ1-5; TRBD1 agrees at 9 bases. J gave up 4 bases and V 11 bases, and 3 bases lay outside the gene matches. The germline V gene encodes CDR1 LNHNV and CDR2 YYDKDF (reference sequence). This CDR3 contains 12 residues.

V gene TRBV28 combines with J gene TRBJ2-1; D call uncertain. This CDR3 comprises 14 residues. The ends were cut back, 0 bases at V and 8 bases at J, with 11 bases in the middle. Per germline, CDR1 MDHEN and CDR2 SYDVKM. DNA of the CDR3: TGTGCCAGCAGTTTATGGGCCTGGTCCGATGAGCAGTTCTTC. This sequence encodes CASSLWAWSDEQFF. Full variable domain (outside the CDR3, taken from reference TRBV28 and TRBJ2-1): DVKVTQSSRYLVKRTGEKVFLECVQDMDHENMFWYRQDPGLGLRLIYFSYDVKMKEKGDIPEGYSVSREKKERFSLILESASTNQTSMYLCASSLWAWSDEQFFGPGTRLTVL.

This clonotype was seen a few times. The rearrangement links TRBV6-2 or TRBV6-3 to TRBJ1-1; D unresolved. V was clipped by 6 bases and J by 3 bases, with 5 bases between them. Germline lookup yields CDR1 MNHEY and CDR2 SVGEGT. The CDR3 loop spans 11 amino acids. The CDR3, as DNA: TGTGCCAGCAGGAAGGACACTGAAGCTTTCTTT. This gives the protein CASRKDTEAFF.

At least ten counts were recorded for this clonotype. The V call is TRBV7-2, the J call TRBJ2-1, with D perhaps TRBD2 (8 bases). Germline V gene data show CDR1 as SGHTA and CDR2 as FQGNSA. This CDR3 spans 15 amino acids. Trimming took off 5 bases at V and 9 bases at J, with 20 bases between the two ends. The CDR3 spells CASSAQGGAGGEQFF. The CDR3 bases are TGTGCCAGCAGCGCCCAGGGGGGGGCGGGAGGTGAGCAGTTCTTC.

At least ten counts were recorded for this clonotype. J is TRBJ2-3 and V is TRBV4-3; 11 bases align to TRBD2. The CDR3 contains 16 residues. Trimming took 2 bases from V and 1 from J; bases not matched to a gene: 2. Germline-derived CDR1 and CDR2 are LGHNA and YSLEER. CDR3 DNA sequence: TGCGCCAGCAGCCAACTACTAGCGGGAGGCACAGATACGCAGTATTTT. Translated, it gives CASSQLLAGGTDTQYF.

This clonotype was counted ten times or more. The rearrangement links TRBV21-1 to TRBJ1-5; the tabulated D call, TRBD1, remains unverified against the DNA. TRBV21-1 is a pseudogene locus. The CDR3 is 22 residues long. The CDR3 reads CASSRANPARTRNRARNQPQHF. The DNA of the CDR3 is TGTGCCAGCAGCAGAGCTAACCCTGCGCGAACGCGAAACAGGGCGCGCAATCAGCCCCAGCATTTT.

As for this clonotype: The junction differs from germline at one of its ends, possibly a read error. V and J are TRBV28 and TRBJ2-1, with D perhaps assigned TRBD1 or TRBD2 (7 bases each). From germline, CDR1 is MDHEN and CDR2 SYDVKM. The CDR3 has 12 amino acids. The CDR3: CVSRGGRVEQFF. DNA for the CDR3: TGTGTCAGCAGGGGGGGTAGGGTTGAGCAGTTCTTC.

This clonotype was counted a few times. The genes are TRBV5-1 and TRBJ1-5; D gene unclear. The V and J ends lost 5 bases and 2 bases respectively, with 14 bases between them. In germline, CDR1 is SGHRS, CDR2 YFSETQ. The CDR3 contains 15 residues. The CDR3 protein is CASRPTVVGNQPQHF. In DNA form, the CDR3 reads TGCGCCAGCAGGCCGACGGTCGTAGGCAATCAGCCCCAGCATTTT. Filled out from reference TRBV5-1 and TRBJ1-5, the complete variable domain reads KAGVTQTPRYLIKTRGQQVTLSCSPISGHRSVSWYQQTPGQGLQFLFEYFSETQRNKGNFPGRFSGRQFSNSRSEMNVSTLELGDSALYLCASRPTVVGNQPQHFGDGTRLSIL.

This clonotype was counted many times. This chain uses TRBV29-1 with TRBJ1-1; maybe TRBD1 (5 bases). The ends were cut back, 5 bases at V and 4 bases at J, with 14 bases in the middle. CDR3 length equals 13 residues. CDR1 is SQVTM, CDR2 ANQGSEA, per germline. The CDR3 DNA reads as TGCAGCGTTACAGAAGGGGTACGCACTGAAGCTTTCTTT. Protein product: CSVTEGVRTEAFF.

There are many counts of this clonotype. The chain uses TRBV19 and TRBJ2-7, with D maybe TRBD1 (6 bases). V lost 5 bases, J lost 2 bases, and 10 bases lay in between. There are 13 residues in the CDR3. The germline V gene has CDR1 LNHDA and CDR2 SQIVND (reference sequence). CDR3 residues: CASSLGAAYEQYF. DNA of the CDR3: TGTGCCAGTAGTCTGGGGGCAGCCTACGAGCAGTACTTC.

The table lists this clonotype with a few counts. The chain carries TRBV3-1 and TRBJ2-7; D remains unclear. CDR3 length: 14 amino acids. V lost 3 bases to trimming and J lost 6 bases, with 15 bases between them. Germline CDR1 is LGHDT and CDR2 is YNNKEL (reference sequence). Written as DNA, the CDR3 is TGTGCCAGCAGCCACCCGCCTAGTCGATCCGAGCAGTACTTC. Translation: CASSHPPSRSEQYF.

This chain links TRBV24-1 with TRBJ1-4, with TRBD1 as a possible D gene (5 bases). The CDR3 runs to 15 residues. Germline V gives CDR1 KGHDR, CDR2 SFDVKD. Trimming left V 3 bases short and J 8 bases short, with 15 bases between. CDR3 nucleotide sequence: TGTGCCACCAGTGATCCACGACAGTTGGGCGAAAAACTGTTTTTT. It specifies CATSDPRQLGEKLFF.

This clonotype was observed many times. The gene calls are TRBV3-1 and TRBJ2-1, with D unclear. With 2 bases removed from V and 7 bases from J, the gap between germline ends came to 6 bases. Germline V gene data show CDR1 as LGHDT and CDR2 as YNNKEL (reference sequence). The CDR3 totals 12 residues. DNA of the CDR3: TGTGCCAGCAGCCAATTAGGAAATGAGCAGTTCTTC. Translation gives CASSQLGNEQFF.

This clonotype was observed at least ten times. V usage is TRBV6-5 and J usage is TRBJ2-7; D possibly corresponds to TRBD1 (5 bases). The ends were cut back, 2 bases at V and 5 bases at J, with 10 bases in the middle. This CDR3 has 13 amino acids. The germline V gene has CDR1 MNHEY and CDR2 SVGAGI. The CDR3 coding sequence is TGTGCCAGCAGTTACGGGCAGGGCAACGAGCAGTACTTC. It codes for CASSYGQGNEQYF.

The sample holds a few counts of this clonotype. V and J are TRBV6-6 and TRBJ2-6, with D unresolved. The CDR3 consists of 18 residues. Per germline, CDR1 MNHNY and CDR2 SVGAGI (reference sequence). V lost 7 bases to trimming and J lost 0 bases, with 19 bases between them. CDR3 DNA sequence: TGTGCCAGCACCGCCTCTCCAGGACGGAACTCTGGGGCCAACGTCCTGACTTTC. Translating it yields CASTASPGRNSGANVLTF.

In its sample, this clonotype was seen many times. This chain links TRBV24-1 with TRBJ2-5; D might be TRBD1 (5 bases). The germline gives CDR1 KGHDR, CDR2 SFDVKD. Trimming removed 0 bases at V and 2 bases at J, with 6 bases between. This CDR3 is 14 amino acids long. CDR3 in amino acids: CATSDLNRQETQYF. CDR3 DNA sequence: TGTGCCACCAGTGATTTGAACAGGCAAGAGACCCAGTACTTC.

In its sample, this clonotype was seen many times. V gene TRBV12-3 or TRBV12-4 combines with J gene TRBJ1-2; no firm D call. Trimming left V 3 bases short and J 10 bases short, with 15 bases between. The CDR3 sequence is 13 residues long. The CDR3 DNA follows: TGTGCCAGCAGTTTGGCCACCCGAGCCCACTACACCTTC. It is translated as CASSLATRAHYTF.

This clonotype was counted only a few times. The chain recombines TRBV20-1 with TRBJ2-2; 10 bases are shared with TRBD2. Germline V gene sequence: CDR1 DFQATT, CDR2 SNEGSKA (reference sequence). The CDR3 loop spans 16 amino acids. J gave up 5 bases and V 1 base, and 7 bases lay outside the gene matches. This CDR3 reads CSARVGSSGSTGELFF. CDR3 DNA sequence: TGCAGTGCTAGAGTTGGGTCTAGCGGGAGTACCGGGGAGCTGTTTTTT.

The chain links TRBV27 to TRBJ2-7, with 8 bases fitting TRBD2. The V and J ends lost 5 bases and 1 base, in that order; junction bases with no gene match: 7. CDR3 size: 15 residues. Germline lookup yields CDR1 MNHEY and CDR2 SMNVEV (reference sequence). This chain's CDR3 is CASSPYPGGSYEQYF. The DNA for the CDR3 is TGTGCCAGCAGTCCTTACCCGGGAGGGTCCTACGAGCAGTACTTC.

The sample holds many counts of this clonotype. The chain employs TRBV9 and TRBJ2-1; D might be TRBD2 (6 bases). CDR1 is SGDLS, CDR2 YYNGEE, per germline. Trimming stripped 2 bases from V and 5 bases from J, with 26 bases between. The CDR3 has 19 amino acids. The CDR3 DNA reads TGTGCCAGCAGCGTCCAGGGAGGACGGGCCCGAGGGTTCAACAATGAGCAGTTCTTC. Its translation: CASSVQGGRARGFNNEQFF.

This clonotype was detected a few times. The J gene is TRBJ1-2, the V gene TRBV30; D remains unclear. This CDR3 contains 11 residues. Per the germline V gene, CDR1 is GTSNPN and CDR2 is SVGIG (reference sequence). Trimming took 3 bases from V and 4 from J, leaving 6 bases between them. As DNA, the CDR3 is TGTGCCTGGAGCGAGAGCTATGGCTACACCTTC. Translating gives CAWSESYGYTF.

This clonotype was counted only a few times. The CDR3 nucleotides are TGTGCCAGCAGCTCGTCCTTGACAGACTACGAGCAGTACTTC. Protein sequence: CASSSSLTDYEQYF. The chain joins TRBV7-6 to TRBJ2-7, with D perhaps TRBD1 (5 bases). In germline, CDR1 is SGHVS, CDR2 FNYEAQ. V lost 4 bases and J lost 3, with 13 bases in between. The CDR3 is 14 amino acids.

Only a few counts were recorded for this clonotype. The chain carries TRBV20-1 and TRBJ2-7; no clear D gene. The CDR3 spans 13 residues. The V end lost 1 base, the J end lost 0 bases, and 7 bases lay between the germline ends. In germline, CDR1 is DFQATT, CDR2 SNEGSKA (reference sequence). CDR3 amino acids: CSARVRDSYEQYF. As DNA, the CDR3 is TGCAGTGCTAGAGTCAGAGACTCCTACGAGCAGTACTTC.

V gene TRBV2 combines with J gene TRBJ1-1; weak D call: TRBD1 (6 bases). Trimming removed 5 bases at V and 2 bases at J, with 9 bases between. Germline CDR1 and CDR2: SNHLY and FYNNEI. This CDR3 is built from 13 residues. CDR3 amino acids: CASSPRGNTEAFF. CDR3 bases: TGTGCCAGCAGTCCCAGGGGTAACACTGAAGCTTTCTTT.

The CDR3 nucleotides are TGTGCCAGCACCCTTAGCGGGACAGCACACAATGAGCAGTTCTTC. It codes for CASTLSGTAHNEQFF. The chain combines TRBV4-2 with TRBJ2-1; TRBD2 might be the D (8 bases). Germline CDR1 LGHNA, CDR2 YNFKEQ. Trimming took 7 bases from V and 5 from J, leaving 18 bases between them. The CDR3 runs 15 residues.

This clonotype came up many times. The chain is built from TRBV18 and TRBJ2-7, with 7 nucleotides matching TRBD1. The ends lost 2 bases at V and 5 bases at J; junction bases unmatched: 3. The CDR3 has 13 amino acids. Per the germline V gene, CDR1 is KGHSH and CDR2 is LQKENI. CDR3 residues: CASSPTTGHEQYF. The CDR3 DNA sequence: TGTGCCAGCTCACCAACGACAGGGCACGAGCAGTACTTC.

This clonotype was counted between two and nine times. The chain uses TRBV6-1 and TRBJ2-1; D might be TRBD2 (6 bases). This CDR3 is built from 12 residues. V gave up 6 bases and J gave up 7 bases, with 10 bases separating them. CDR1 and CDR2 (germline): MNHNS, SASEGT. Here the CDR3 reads CASRVAVNEQFF. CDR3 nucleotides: TGTGCCAGCAGGGTAGCGGTGAATGAGCAGTTCTTC.

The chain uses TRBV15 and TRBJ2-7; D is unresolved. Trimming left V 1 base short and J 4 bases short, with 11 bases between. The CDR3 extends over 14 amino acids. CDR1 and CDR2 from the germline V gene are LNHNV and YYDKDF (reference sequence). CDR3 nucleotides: TGTGCCACCAGCAGAGGACGGATGATGTACGAGCAGTACTTC. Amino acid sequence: CATSRGRMMYEQYF.

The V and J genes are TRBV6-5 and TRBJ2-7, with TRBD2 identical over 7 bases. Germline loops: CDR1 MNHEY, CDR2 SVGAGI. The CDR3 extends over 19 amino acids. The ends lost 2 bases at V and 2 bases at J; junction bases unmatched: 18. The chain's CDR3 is CASSYEPPQASGYTYEQYF. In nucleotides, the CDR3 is TGTGCCAGCAGTTACGAGCCCCCCCAGGCTAGCGGCTATACCTACGAGCAGTACTTC.

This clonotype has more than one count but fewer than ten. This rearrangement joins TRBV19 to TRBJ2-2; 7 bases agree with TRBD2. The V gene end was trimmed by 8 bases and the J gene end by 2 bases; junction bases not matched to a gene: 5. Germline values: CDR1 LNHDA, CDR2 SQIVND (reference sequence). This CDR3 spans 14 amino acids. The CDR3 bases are TGTGCCAGTTCAGGGAGGGTAAACACCGGGGAGCTGTTTTTT. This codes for CASSGRVNTGELFF.